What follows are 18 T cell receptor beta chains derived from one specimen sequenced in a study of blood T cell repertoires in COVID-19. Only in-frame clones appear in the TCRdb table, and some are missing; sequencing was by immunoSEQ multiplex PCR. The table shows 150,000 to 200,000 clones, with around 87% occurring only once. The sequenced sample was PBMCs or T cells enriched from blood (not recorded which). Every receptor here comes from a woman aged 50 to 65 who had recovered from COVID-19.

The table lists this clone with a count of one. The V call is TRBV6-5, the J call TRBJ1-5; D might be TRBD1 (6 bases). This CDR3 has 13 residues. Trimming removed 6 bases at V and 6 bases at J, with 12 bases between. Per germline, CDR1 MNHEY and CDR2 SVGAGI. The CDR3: CASREGERQPQHF. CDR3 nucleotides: TGTGCCAGCAGAGAGGGGGAACGTCAGCCCCAGCATTTT.

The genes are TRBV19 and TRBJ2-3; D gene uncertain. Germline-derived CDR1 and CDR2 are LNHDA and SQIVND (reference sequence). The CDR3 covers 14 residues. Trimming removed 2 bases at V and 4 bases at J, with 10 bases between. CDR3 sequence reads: CASSIRGVADTQYF. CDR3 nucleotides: TGTGCCAGTAGTATACGCGGAGTCGCAGATACGCAGTATTTT. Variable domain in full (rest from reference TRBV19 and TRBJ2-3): DGGITQSPKYLFRKEGQNVTLSCEQNLNHDAMYWYRQDPGQGLRLIYYSQIVNDFQKGDIAEGYSVSREKKESFPLTVTSAQKNPTAFYLCASSIRGVADTQYFGPGTRLTVL.

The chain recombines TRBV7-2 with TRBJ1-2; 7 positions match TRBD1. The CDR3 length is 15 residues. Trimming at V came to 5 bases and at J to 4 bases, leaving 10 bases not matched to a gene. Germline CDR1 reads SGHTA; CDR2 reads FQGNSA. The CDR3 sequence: CASSERIQGPYGYTF. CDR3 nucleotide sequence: TGTGCCAGCAGCGAGCGGATACAGGGGCCCTATGGCTACACCTTC.

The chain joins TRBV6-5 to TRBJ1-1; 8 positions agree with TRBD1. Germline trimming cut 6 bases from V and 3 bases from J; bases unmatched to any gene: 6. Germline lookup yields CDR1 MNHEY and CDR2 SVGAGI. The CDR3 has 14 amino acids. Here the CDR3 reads CASSLDRVDTEAFF. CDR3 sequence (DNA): TGTGCCAGCAGCCTGGACAGGGTGGACACTGAAGCTTTCTTT.

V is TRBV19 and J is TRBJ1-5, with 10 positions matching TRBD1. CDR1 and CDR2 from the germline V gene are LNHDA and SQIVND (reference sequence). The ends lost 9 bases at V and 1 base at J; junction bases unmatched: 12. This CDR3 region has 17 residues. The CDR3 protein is CASAWTGGDGSNQPQHF. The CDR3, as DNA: TGTGCCAGCGCATGGACAGGGGGAGACGGGAGCAATCAGCCCCAGCATTTT.

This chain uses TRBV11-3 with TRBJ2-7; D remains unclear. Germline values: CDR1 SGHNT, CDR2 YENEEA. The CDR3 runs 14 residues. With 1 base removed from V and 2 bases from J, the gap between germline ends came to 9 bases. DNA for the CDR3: TGTGCCAGCAGCTTAGGTTCTGCGGCCTACGAGCAGTACTTC. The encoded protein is CASSLGSAAYEQYF.

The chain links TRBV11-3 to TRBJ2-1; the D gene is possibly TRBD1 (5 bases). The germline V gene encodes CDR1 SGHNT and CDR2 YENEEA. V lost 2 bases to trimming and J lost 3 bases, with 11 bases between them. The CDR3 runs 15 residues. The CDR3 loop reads CASSLILDNYNEQFF. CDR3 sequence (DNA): TGTGCCAGCAGCTTAATCTTGGACAACTACAATGAGCAGTTCTTC.

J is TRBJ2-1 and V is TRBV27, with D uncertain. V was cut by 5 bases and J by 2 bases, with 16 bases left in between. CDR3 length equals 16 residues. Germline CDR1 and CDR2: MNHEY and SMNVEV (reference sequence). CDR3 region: CASSLDGAAAYNEQFF. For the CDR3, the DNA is TGTGCCAGCAGTCTAGATGGAGCAGCCGCCTACAATGAGCAGTTCTTC.

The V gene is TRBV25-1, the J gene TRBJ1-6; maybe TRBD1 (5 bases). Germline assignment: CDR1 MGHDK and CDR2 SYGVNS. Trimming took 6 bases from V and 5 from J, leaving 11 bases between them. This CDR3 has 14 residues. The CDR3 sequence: CASRDSLNNSPLHF. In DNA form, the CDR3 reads TGTGCCAGCAGAGACAGCTTAAATAATTCACCCCTCCACTTT.

The CDR3, as DNA: TGCGCCAGTTCACGGGGGGACAGGGCTTCTCAAAAACTGTTTTTT. Its protein product is CASSRGDRASQKLFF. The V gene is TRBV5-1, the J gene TRBJ1-4, with 9 bases lining up with TRBD1. The ends lost 8 bases at V and 9 bases at J; junction bases unmatched: 14. The CDR3 sequence is 15 residues long. Germline V gives CDR1 SGHRS, CDR2 YFSETQ. The full variable domain, completed using reference TRBV5-1 and TRBJ1-4, is KAGVTQTPRYLIKTRGQQVTLSCSPISGHRSVSWYQQTPGQGLQFLFEYFSETQRNKGNFPGRFSGRQFSNSRSEMNVSTLELGDSALYLCASSRGDRASQKLFFGSGTQLSVL.

The CDR3 region is CASKVLQGHYGYTF. CDR3 bases: TGTGCCAGCAAAGTCCTACAGGGTCACTATGGCTACACCTTC. The chain uses TRBV6-5 and TRBJ1-2; tentative D call: TRBD1 (6 bases). V was pared by 7 bases and J by 3 bases, with 15 bases between. This CDR3 is 14 amino acids long. The germline CDR1 and CDR2 sequences are MNHEY and SVGAGI.

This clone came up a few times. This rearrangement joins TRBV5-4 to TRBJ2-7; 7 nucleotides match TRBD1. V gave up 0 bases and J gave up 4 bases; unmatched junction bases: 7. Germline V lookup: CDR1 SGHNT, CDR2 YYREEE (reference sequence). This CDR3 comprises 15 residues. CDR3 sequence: CASSLARGRGYEQYF. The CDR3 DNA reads TGTGCCAGCAGCTTGGCCCGAGGCAGGGGGTACGAGCAGTACTTC.

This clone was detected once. The CDR3, as DNA: TGCGCCAGCAGTTTCGACACGAGGGGCAATCAGCCCCAGCATTTT. Encoded protein: CASSFDTRGNQPQHF. The gene calls are TRBV10-2 and TRBJ1-5; unclear D gene. Germline loops: CDR1 WSHSY, CDR2 SAAADI. The V end was cut by 5 bases, the J end by 2 bases, with 13 bases between. The CDR3 has 15 residues.

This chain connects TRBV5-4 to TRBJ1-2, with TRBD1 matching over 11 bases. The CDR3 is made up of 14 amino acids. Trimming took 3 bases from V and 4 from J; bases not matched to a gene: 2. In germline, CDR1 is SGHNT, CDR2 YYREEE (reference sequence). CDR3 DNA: TGTGCCAGCAGCTCGGGGACAGGGGGCTATGGCTACACCTTC. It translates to CASSSGTGGYGYTF.

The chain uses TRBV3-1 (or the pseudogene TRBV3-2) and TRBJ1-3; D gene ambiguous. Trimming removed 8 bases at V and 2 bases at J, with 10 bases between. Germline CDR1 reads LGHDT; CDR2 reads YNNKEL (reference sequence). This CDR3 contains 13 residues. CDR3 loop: CASGSGTGNTIYF. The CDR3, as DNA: TGTGCCAGCGGGTCCGGGACTGGAAACACCATATATTTT.

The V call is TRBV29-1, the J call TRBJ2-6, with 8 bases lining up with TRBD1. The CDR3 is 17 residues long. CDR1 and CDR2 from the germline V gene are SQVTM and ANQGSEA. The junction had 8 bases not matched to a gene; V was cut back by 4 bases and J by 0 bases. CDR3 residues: CSVVKDRVSSGANVLTF. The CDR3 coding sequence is TGCAGCGTTGTCAAGGACAGGGTGAGCTCTGGGGCCAACGTCCTGACTTTC.

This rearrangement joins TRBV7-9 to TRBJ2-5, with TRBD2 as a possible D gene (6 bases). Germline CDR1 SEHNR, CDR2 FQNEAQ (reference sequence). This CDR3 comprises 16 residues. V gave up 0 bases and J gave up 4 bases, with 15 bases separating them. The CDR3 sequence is CASSLANEGEVETQYF. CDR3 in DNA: TGTGCCAGCAGCTTAGCGAACGAAGGGGAGGTAGAGACCCAGTACTTC.

This CDR3 reads CASSYNTGWDSPLHF. The CDR3 region has the DNA TGTGCCAGCAGCTATAACACAGGGTGGGATTCACCCCTCCACTTT. This rearrangement joins TRBV13 to TRBJ1-6; D may be TRBD1 (6 bases). The length of the CDR3 is 15 residues. The germline gives CDR1 PRHDT, CDR2 FYEKMQ (reference sequence). Trimming pared 4 bases from V and 8 bases from J, leaving 15 bases between. The whole variable domain, remainder taken from reference TRBV13 and TRBJ1-6, is AAGVIQSPRHLIKEKRETATLKCYPIPRHDTVYWYQQGPGQDPQFLISFYEKMQSDKGSIPDRFSAQQFSDYHSELNMSSLELGDSALYFCASSYNTGWDSPLHFGNGTRLTVT.